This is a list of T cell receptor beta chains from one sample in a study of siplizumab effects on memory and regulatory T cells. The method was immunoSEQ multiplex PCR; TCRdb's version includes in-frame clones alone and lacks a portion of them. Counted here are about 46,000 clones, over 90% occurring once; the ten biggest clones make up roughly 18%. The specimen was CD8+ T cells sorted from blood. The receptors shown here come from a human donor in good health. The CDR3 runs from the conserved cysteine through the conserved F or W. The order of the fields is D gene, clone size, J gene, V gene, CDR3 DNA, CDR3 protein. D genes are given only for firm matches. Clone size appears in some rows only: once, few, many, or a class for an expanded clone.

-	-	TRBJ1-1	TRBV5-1	TGCGCCAGCAGCTTGGTGGCAGGGAACACTGAAGCTTTCTTT	CASSLVAGNTEAFF
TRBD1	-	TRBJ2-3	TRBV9	TGTGCCAGCAGCGCATACCGGGACAGGATTGCAGATACGCAGTATTTT	CASSAYRDRIADTQYF
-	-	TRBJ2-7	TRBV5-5	TGTGCCAGCAGCTTTAAAATACACGAGCAGTACTTC	CASSFKIHEQYF
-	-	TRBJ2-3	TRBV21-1	TGTGCCAGCAGCACCTCCAGGGGTACCACAGATACGCAGTATTTT	CASSTSRGTTDTQYF
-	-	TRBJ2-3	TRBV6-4	TGTGCCAGCAGGGACCCTGGGGGGAAGTCCACAGATACGCAGTATTTT	CASRDPGGKSTDTQYF
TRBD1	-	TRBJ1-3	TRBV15	TGTGCCACCAGCACAGGGGGAAGCGCTGGAAACACCATATATTTT	CATSTGGSAGNTIYF
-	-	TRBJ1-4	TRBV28	TGTGCCAGCAGTTTTCTCAGGGCGAATGAAAAACTGTTTTTT	CASSFLRANEKLFF
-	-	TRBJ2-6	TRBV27	TGTGCCAGCAGATCGGTTGGGGGGGCCAACGTCCTGACTTTC	CASRSVGGANVLTF
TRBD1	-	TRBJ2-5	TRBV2	TGTGCCTCCCTGACAGGGGATATAACAGAGACCCAGTACTTC	CASLTGDITETQYF
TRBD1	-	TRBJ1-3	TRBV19	TGTGCCAGTCGATCAACCGGGACAGACAGCTCTGGAAACACCATATATTTT	CASRSTGTDSSGNTIYF
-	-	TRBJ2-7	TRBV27	TGTGCCAGCAGTTCACAGGTATCTGTCTACGAGCAGTACTTC	CASSSQVSVYEQYF
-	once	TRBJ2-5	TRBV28	TGTGCCAGCACCGAATGGGGGAATGATCAAGAGACCCAGTACTTC	CASTEWGNDQETQYF
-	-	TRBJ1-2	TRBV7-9	TGTGCCAGCATTTCCGATGGGGGAGACTATGGCTACACCTTC	CASISDGGDYGYTF
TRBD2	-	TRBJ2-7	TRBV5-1	TGCGCCACCCGACTAGCGCCTATAACCTACGAGCAGTACTTC	CATRLAPITYEQYF
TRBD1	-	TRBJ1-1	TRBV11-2	TGTGCCAGCAGCGGGACAGGGGAGAACACTGAAGCTTTCTTT	CASSGTGENTEAFF
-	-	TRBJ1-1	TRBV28	TGTGCCAGCAGTTTGGCCTTCGCGAGAAGGGTCCCGAACACTGAAGCTTTCTTT	CASSLAFARRVPNTEAFF
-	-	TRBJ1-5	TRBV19	TGTGCCAGTCAAAGTACGCGAGGTTTCAATCAGCCCCAGCATTTT	CASQSTRGFNQPQHF
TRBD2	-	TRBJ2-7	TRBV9	TGTGCCAGCAGCGTTGAGAGCGGGAGCTCCTACGAGCAGTACTTC	CASSVESGSSYEQYF
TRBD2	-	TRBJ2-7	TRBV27	TGTGCCAGCAGCCGGGGGGGGAGTTACTACGAGCAGTACTTC	CASSRGGSYYEQYF
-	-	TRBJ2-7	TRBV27	TGTGCCAGCAGCGGACTTTGGGCGTCGGAGCAGTACTTC	CASSGLWASEQYF
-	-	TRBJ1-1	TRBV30	TGTGCCTGGAGTTACAGGGAGGCCACTGAAGCTTTCTTT	CAWSYREATEAFF